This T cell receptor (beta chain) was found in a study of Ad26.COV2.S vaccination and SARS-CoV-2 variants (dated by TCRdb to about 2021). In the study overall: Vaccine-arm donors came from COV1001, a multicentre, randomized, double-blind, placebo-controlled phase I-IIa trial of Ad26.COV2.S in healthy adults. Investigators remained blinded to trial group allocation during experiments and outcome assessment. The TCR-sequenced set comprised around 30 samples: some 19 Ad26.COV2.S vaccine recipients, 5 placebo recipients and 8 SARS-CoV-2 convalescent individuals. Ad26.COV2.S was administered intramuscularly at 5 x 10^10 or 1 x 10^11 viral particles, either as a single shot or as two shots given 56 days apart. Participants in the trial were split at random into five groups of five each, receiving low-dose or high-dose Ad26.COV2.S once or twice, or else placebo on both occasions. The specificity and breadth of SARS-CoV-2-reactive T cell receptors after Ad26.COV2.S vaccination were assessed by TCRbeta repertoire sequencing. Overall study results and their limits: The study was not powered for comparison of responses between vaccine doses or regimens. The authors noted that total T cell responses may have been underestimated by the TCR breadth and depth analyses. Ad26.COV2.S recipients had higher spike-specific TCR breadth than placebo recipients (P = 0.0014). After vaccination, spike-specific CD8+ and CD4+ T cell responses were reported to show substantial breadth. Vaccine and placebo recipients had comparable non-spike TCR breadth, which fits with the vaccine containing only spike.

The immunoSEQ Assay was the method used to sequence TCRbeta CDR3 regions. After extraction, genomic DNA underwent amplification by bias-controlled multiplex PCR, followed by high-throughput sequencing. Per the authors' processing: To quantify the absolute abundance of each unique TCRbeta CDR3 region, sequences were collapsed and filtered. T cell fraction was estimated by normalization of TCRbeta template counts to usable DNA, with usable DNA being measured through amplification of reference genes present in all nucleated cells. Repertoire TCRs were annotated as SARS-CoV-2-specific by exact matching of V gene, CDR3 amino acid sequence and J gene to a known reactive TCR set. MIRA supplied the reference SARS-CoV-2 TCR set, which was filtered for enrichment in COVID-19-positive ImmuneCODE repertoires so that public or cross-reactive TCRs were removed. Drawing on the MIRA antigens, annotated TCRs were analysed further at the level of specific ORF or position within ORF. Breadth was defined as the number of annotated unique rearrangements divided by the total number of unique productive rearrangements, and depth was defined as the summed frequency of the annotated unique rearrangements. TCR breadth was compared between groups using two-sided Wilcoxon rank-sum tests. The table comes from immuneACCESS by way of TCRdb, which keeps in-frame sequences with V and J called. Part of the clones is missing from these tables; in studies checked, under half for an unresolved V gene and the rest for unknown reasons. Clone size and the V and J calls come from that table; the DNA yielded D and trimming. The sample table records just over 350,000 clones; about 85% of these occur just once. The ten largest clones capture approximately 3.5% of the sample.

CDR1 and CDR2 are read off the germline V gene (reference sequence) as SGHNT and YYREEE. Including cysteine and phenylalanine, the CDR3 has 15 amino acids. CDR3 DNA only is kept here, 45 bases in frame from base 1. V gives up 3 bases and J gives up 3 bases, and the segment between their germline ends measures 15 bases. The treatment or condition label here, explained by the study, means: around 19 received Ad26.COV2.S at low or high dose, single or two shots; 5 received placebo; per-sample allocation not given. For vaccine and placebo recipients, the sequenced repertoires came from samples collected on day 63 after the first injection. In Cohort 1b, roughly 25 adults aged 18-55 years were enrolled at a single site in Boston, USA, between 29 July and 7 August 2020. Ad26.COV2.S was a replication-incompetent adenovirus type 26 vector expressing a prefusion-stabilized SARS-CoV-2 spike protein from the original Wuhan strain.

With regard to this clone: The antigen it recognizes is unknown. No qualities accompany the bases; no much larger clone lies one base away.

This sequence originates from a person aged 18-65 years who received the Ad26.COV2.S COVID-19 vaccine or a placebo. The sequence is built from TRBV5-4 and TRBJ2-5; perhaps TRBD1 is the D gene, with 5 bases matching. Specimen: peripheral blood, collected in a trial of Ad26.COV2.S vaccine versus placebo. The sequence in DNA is TGTGCCAGCAGCTCCGACAGAGGTCTTAAAGAGACCCAGTACTTC. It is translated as CASSSDRGLKETQYF.